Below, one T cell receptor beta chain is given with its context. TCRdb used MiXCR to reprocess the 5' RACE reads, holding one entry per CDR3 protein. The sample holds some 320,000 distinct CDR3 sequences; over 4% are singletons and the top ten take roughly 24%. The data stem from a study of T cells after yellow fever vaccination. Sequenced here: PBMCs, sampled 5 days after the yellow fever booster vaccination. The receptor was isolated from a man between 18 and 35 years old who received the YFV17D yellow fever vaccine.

The DNA for the CDR3 is TGCGCCAGCAGCCAAGATCTATGGGGAAGTAGTAATTCACCCCTCCACTTT. Its translation: CASSQDLWGSSNSPLHF. The rearrangement joins TRBV4-3 to TRBJ1-6; the D is unclear. CDR1 is LGHNA, CDR2 YSLEER, per germline. With 0 bases removed from V and 6 bases from J, the gap between germline ends came to 15 bases. This CDR3 is built from 17 residues.